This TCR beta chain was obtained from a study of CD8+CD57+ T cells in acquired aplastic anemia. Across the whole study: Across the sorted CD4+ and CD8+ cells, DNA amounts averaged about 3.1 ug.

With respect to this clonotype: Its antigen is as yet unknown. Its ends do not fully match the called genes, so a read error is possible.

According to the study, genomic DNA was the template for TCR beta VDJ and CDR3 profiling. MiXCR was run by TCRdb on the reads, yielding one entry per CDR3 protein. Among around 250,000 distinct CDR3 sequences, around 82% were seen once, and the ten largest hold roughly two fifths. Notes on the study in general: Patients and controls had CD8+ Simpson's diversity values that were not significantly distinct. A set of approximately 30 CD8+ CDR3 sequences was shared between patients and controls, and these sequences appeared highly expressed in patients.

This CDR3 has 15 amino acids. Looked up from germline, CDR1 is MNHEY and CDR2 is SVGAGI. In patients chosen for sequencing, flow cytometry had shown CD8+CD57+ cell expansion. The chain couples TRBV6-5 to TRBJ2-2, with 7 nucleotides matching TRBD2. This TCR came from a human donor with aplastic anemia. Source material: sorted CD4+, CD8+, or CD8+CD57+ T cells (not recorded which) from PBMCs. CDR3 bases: TGCGCCAGCAGCTGGGGGGGACTGAACACCGGGGAGCTGTTTTTT. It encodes CASSWGGLNTGELFF.